The rows below give T cell receptor beta chains drawn from one sample of a study of T cells after yellow fever vaccination. TCRdb fed the 5' RACE reads into MiXCR, producing one record per CDR3 protein. The data show roughly 16,000 distinct CDR3 sequences, with around 4% seen just once and roughly 0.4% held by the top ten. The sample here was PBMCs, either bulk or a sorted T-cell subset (CD4+, CD8+, memory, or dextramer-sorted; not recorded which), taken 15 days after the yellow fever booster vaccination. The receptors originated from a man aged 25-45 years who received the YFV17D yellow fever vaccine. The CDR3 runs from the conserved cysteine through the conserved F or W. D genes are given only for firm matches. Clone sizes are given selectively: once, few, many, or a class where the clone is expanded.

TGTGCCAGCAGCTTTAGCGGGAGCACAGATACGCAGTATTTT,CASSFSGSTDTQYF,TRBD2,many,TRBJ2-3,TRBV7-2
TGTGCCATCAGGGCCGAAGTGGCAGATACGCAGTATTTT,CAIRAEVADTQYF,NA,many,TRBJ2-3,TRBV10-3
TGTGCCAGCAGTTACTCCTCGACAGGGAGGCAAGAGACCCAGTACTTC,CASSYSSTGRQETQYF,NA,many,TRBJ2-5,TRBV6-5
TGTGCCAGCAGGGACAGGGCTCTCGCGGAGCAGTACTTC,CASRDRALAEQYF,TRBD1,many,TRBJ2-7,TRBV6-1
TGTGCCATCAGTTCACCACTCTGGGTTCTACGGGAGGACACCGGGGAGCTGTTTTTT,CAISSPLWVLREDTGELFF,TRBD2,NA,TRBJ2-2,TRBV10-3
TGTGCCAGCGGAAGACAGGGCGGGGACTTCACCGGGGAGCTGTTTTTT,CASGRQGGDFTGELFF,NA,many,TRBJ2-2,TRBV4-2
TGCGCCAGCAGCCGTCCGGGACAAACCTACAATGAGCAGTTCTTC,CASSRPGQTYNEQFF,NA,many,TRBJ2-1,TRBV4-3
TGCAGCACCGGTAGCACTTCCCACAATGAGCAGTTCTTC,CSTGSTSHNEQFF,NA,many,TRBJ2-1,TRBV29-1
TGTGCCAGCAGCAATTGGGGCGGGAGGAAGAACGAGCAGTACTTC,CASSNWGGRKNEQYF,TRBD2,many,TRBJ2-7,TRBV5-4
TGCAGTGCCGGGGCGGGCGTATCTTCACCCCTCCACTTT,CSAGAGVSSPLHF,NA,many,TRBJ1-6,TRBV20-1
TGTGCCAGCAGTTACGACTCTGGAAACACCATATATTTT,CASSYDSGNTIYF,NA,many,TRBJ1-3,TRBV6-5
TGTGCCAGCAGCTACGACAGGGTTGGGAATCAGCCCCAGCATTTT,CASSYDRVGNQPQHF,TRBD1,many,TRBJ1-5,TRBV7-8
TGTGCCATCTCTCCGGGGGCCTACGAGCAGTACTTC,CAISPGAYEQYF,NA,few,TRBJ2-7,TRBV6-6
TGTGCCAGCAGTTTCACTAGCGGGAGGAGCACCGGGGAGCTGTTTTTT,CASSFTSGRSTGELFF,TRBD2,NA,TRBJ2-2,TRBV6-9
TGTGCCAGCAGCTTAGTCGAGGGGTGGACCGGGGAGCTGTTTTTT,CASSLVEGWTGELFF,NA,many,TRBJ2-2,TRBV11-2
TGTGCCAGCAGCTTGGCCGGCCAAATATACGAGCAGTACTTC,CASSLAGQIYEQYF,NA,many,TRBJ2-7,TRBV5-4
TGCGCCAGCAGAGGGGACAGCAACTCTGGAAACACCATATATTTT,CASRGDSNSGNTIYF,TRBD1,many,TRBJ1-3,TRBV5-1
TGTGCCTGGAACTTAGCGGGAGGGACCTACGAGCAGTACTTC,CAWNLAGGTYEQYF,TRBD2,medium-sized,TRBJ2-7,TRBV30
TGTGCCAGCAGTTACGGGCGGGACGTATACAATGAGCAGTTCTTC,CASSYGRDVYNEQFF,NA,many,TRBJ2-1,TRBV6-2/TRBV6-3
TGTGCCAGCAGCTTTTCCTACGAGCAGTACTTC,CASSFSYEQYF,NA,many,TRBJ2-7,TRBV7-2
TGCGCCAGCAGCTTGGTACCCCAAAGCTCCTACGAGCAGTACTTC,CASSLVPQSSYEQYF,NA,many,TRBJ2-7,TRBV5-1
TGTGCCAGCAGCTTAGGGCCCGAAAAACTGTTTTTT,CASSLGPEKLFF,NA,medium-sized,TRBJ1-4,TRBV11-2